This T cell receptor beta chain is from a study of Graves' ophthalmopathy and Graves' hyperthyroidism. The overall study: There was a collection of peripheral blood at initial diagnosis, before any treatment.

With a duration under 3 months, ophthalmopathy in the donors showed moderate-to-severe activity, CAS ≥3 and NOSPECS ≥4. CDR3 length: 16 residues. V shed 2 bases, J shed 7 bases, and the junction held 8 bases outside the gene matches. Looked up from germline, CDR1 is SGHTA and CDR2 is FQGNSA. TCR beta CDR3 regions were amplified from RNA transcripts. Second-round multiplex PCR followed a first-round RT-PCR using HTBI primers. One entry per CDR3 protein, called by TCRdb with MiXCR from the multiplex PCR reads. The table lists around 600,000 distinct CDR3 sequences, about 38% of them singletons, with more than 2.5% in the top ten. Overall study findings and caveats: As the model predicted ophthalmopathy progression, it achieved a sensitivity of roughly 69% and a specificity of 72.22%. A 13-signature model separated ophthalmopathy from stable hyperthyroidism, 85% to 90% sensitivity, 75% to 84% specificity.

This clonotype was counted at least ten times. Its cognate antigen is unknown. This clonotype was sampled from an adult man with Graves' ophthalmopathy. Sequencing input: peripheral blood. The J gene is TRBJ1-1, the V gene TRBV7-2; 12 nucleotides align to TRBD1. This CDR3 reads CASSLRGQGARGEAFF. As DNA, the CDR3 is TGTGCCAGCAGCTTACGGGGACAGGGGGCGCGGGGTGAAGCTTTCTTT.